This T cell receptor beta chain derives from a study of cytomegalovirus exposure and HLA in healthy donors. Here immunoSEQ multiplex PCR was the method, and the copy in TCRdb shows in-frame clones only, minus some. The sample carries 80,000 or so clones, 85% to 95% recorded once. The donors belonged to the roughly 110-subject validation cohort, separate from the approximately 700-subject first cohort. Whole-study results and caveats: It was approximately 170 TCR beta chains that were listed as cytomegalovirus-associated. A few chains linked to CMV were shown in vitro to be specific for CMV antigens.

With regard to this clone: The antigen is not known.

The CDR3 consists of 15 residues. The germline CDR1 and CDR2 sequences are SSHAT and FNYEAQ (reference sequence). Trimming removed 5 bases at V and 7 bases at J, with 17 bases between. The chain joins TRBV7-7 to TRBJ2-2; D possibly corresponds to TRBD2 (5 bases). The material sequenced was PBMCs. The receptor comes from a woman aged 18-29 years in good health and CMV-seronegative. CDR3 bases: TGTGCCAGCAGCCCCGGGGTTGGAGCGATCGGGGAGCTGTTTTTT. Protein: CASSPGVGAIGELFF.